This T cell receptor (beta chain) was captured by sequencing in a study of cytomegalovirus exposure and HLA in healthy donors (dated by TCRdb to the late 2010s). About the full investigation: In an earlier analysis of under 600 of the donors, 276 Gb of sequence data and 117 million unique TCR beta sequences from about 179 million T cells were reported. An early release covering more than 500 HLA-typed donors comprised 250 to 350 gigabases of sequencing data and tens of millions of unique TCR sequences. Donor age, sex, ethnicity and CMV serostatus were compiled alongside the repertoire data. To predict cytomegalovirus infection status, the study brought together high-throughput TCR immunosequencing, statistical association of individual TCRs with disease status, and machine learning. The study profiled the T cell repertoires of approximately 700 subjects by immunosequencing and related them to cytomegalovirus serostatus. Genome-wide SNP genotypes for about three fifths of the roughly 670 donors were used in a later genetic analysis, which treated that subset as a discovery cohort. Among roughly 400 genotyped donors of the cohort, an average of around 240,000 unique TCR beta nucleotide sequences were sequenced per donor, roughly 20% of them non-productive. In an earlier analysis of several hundred of the donors, high-throughput TCR beta sequencing was used to judge whether each TCR beta V gene segment behaved as functional or pseudogenic. HLA typing included class I and class II loci at four-digit resolution. Every repertoire in the discovery cohort had been generated on one and the same sequencing platform. A separate validation cohort of about 110 different subjects was used in addition to the approximately 700-subject first cohort. To study patterns of TCR occurrence, a later analysis re-analyzed previously published TCR beta repertoires from around 700 donors and added high-resolution HLA genotyping. Of the 398 genotyped donors, about 84% fell in the genetic ancestry cluster associated with self-reported Caucasian donors. Typing coverage varied by locus: roughly 629-630 donors for A, B, C, DRB1 and DQB1; approximately 500 for DQA1; around 610 for DPA1; under 490 for DPB1. Five DR-DQ haplotypes were treated as single units for association and clustering because of strong linkage in the cohort. In the later analysis, no new phenotypic data were used to find candidate immune exposures; instead, reliance was placed on TCR beta sequences and their occurrence across donors. The study aimed to test whether signatures of past pathogen exposure could be identified by cataloging public T cell receptors. Points the paper makes about the study in general: Compared with equally common non-associated chains, HLA-associated TCR beta chains in a later analysis were more clonally expanded and had lower generation probabilities. The earlier analysis of approximately 560 of the donors excluded seventeen rarely observed V segments, including chromosome 9 orphons, because counts were too low. V-gene and J-gene trimming of TCR beta chains was associated with a missense DCLRE1C variant in a later genetic analysis, and the association was replicated in an independent cohort. The sequencing pipeline was judged likely to have produced a cluster of highly shared sequence variants as a technical artifact. According to a later analysis, most CMV-associated TCR beta chains appeared to be HLA-restricted, and the HLA associations seemed to be driven largely by CMV exposure. It was suggested by the authors that the approach could potentially be generalized to other disease states and immunological phenotypes. Broadly in line with IMGT annotations, most TCR beta V segments showed up in productive rearrangements about 90% or about 30% of the time in an earlier analysis of around 550 of the donors. Correlated functional status among segregating V segments might be attributable to linkage disequilibrium, but an unknown experimental factor could not be ruled out. When HLA alleles, especially DR and DQ, strongly co-occurred, TCR associations were difficult to assign to individual alleles. The 87-base-pair reads could not distinguish some IMGT-functional V segments, including TRBV6-2 and TRBV6-3, so those segments were excluded. For the cohort, immune exposure information was limited to CMV serostatus. In this cohort, only TCR beta chains were sequenced, and detectable features were limited by the absence of alpha or paired-chain data. In a later genetic analysis, fewer N-insertions in productive TCRs were reported among donors in an Asian-associated ancestry cluster than the approximately 710-donor mean. Three of the identified cytomegalovirus-associated TCR beta chains were confirmed in vitro to be specific for cytomegalovirus antigens. A total of about 150 TCR beta chains were listed by the study as associated with cytomegalovirus. Most TCR sequences were seen in very few donors, while some public TCRs were found in many individuals. Cytomegalovirus status was reported to be diagnosed by the classifier with high specificity and sensitivity in both the original and validation cohorts. HLA typing was unavailable for some donors at each locus, so association tests used only the typed subset. A later analysis found that TCR association rates varied across HLA loci, with DRB1 alleles showing the most associated TCRs and HLA-C alleles the fewest. A later analysis reported that several top co-occurrence clusters appeared linked to parvovirus B19, influenza, CMV and Epstein-Barr virus. The presence/absence analyses assumed that sequencing depth was roughly uniform across donors, and that assumption may not be true. In a later analysis, some 18,000 TCR beta sequences were associated with specific HLA alleles at a false discovery rate of 0.05. A further reported finding was that TCR beta sequences accurately predicted the HLA-A and HLA-B alleles for most subjects in the first cohort.

Concerning this clone: Its recognized antigen is unknown. No quality values exist for individual bases; no much larger clone is one base distant.

Libraries were made using the immunoSEQ multiplex PCR assay. For the multiplex PCR, a mixture combining 60 forward primers for TCR Vbeta segments and 13 reverse primers for TCR Jbeta segments was used. The CDR3 region of rearranged TCR beta genes was amplified from genomic DNA with a multiplex PCR assay. On the Illumina HiSeq System, the amplified TCR beta libraries were sequenced as 87-base-pair reads. The authors' pipeline ran thus. Across the 670 or so repertoires, a later analysis counted some 81 million unique TCR beta chains, around 11 million of which were shared by at least two donors. Raw reads were error-corrected and collapsed into unique sequences with a nearest-neighbor algorithm that merged closely related sequences to remove PCR and sequencing errors. To assign V, D and J gene segments, CDR3 sequences were aligned to IMGT reference sequences. For a sequence to be retained, at least a six-nucleotide match to both a V gene segment and a J gene segment was required. Rearrangements were called productive when the CDR3 lacked stop codons and stayed in frame with V and J; all others were non-productive. Following IMGT convention, CDR3 was defined as the stretch from the second conserved V-encoded cysteine to the conserved J-encoded phenylalanine. In an earlier analysis of around 600 of the donors, sequences lacking an unambiguous match to a single V gene segment were excluded. In an earlier analysis of 450 to 750 of the donors, a V segment was called functional when productive rearrangements were above 56.7%, and segregating when the standard deviation between donors exceeded 5%. A statistical classification framework was built for diagnosing cytomegalovirus status from the catalog of TCR beta chain sequences. A later analysis assigned V and J genes by comparing TCR nucleotide sequences with IMGT/GENE-DB human TR gene sequences. In a later analysis, CDR3 sequences and most-parsimonious VDJ recombination scenarios were assigned using the TCRdist pipeline. In a later analysis, every TCR beta chain was defined by the combination of its CDR3 amino acid sequence and its V-gene family, and reads without a unique V-gene family were dropped. A later analysis removed 500 to 600 highly shared, low-generation-probability nucleotide sequences to deal with suspected cross-contamination and a sequencing artifact. A later analysis calculated a clonal expansion index for each public chain from normalized within-repertoire ranks of inferred template counts. A later analysis computed generation probabilities with a VDJ recombination model fitted to out-of-frame rearrangements, and checked the results against IGoR. In a later analysis, TCR-TCR, TCR-HLA and TCR-CMV co-occurrence was scored with hypergeometric tests, and a repertoire-size bias correction was applied to TCR pairs. A later analysis estimated false discovery rates by permuting HLA or CMV assignments 20 times. In a later analysis, co-occurring TCRs were grouped with DBSCAN, and TCRdist sequence similarity was added when clustering was performed within HLA-allele-positive subsets. Co-occurrence clustering excluded repertoires with fewer than 30,000 or more than 120,000 public chains, plus five with anomalous nucleotide sharing. Sourced from immuneACCESS, this table was stored by TCRdb with only in-frame sequences that have V and J called. A share of the clones is absent; for the studies checked, an unresolved V gene accounts for under half, and the remainder has no known explanation. The V and J calls and clone size were taken over from that table, and D and trimming were inferred from the DNA. Recorded for this sample are about 130,000 clones; 80% of them occurred a single time. The leading ten clones occupy around 3.3% of the sample.

CDR1 GTSNPN and CDR2 SVGIG are derived from the germline V gene (reference sequence). Compared with germline, V lacks 2 bases and J lacks 2 bases; bases without a gene match: 5. CDR3 length: 15 amino acids, cysteine to phenylalanine. CDR3 DNA only is kept here, 45 bases in frame from base 1. The cohort consisted of 650 to 850 healthy bone marrow donors. At the time of sampling, every cohort member was nominally healthy, though immune exposures that went unrecorded were likely present. The donor tested CMV seronegative and was one of the 352 seronegative cohort members. A peripheral blood sample was collected from each donor, and TCR beta sequencing was performed on peripheral blood mononuclear cells. Genomic DNA extraction from the blood cell samples was performed with the Qiagen DNeasy Blood Extraction Kit.

The clonotype was recovered from a male donor in good health and CMV-seronegative. The sample was PBMCs. The sequence is built from TRBV30 and TRBJ2-1, and 8 junctional nucleotides match TRBD2. The DNA reads as follows: TGTGCCTGGAGTCGGGGGGGCTCTACCTACAATGAGCAGTTCTTC. This is translated as CAWSRGGSTYNEQFF. Here the CDR3 is joined to the reference TRBV30 and TRBJ2-1 genes, and the full variable domain is: SQTIHQWPATLVQPVGSPLSLECTVEGTSNPNLYWYRQAAGRGLQLLFYSVGIGQISSEVPQNLSASRPQDRQFILSSKKLLLSDSGFYLCAWSRGGSTYNEQFFGPGTRLTVL.